This passage covers 25 T cell receptor beta chains from one sample sequenced in a study of breast tumors, draining lymph nodes, adjacent tissues. TCRdb ran MiXCR on the multiplex PCR reads and lists one entry per CDR3 protein. The repertoire consists of 200,000 or so distinct CDR3 sequences, with 25% to 40% occurring once and the leading ten covering roughly 4.3%. Samples came from axillary lymph nodes draining the breast cancer. Sequencing was performed on axillary lymph node tissue. These receptors all come from a female donor with breast cancer. Some clones in this sample may be carry-over from other donors' samples.

To note about this clonotype: A much larger clone sits a single nucleotide away, making a read error possible. In DNA, the CDR3 is TGTGCCAGCAACTCCCCACGGACAGCTAACTCTGGAAACACCATACATTTT. Its protein is CASNSPRTANSGNTIHF. The chain uses TRBV9 and TRBJ1-3; possible D gene TRBD1, 6 bases. CDR3 length: 17 amino acids. The germline V gene encodes CDR1 SGDLS and CDR2 YYNGEE.

This clonotype was recorded a few times. The V call is TRBV6-2 or TRBV6-3, the J call TRBJ2-2; TRBD2 matches 8 bases. The CDR3 covers 15 residues. Per the germline V gene, CDR1 is MNHEY and CDR2 is SVGEGT. J lost 5 bases, V lost 6 bases, and 8 bases had no gene match. CDR3 protein: CASSHPGRVTGELFF. The CDR3 DNA is TGTGCCAGCAGCCACCCCGGGAGGGTGACCGGGGAGCTGTTTTTT.

The chain links TRBV20-1 to TRBJ1-6; D perhaps matches TRBD1 (5 bases). V shed 0 bases and J shed 7 bases, with 16 bases lying between them. Per germline, CDR1 DFQATT and CDR2 SNEGSKA (reference sequence). The CDR3 is 16 amino acids. CDR3 DNA sequence: TGCAGTGCTAGAGATCGGAGAACAGGCAGCAATTCACCCCTCCACTTT. This gives the protein CSARDRRTGSNSPLHF.

V and J are TRBV20-1 and TRBJ1-3; no clear D. Germline V gives CDR1 DFQATT, CDR2 SNEGSKA (reference sequence). The V and J ends lost 0 bases and 10 bases respectively, with 16 bases between them. The CDR3 contains 14 residues. The CDR3 nucleotides read TGCAGTGCTAGAGATGCAGAGGTGGGAGATACCATATATTTT. Translated, it gives CSARDAEVGDTIYF.

The sample holds a few counts of this clonotype. J is TRBJ1-5 and V is TRBV6-6, with D unclear. The CDR3 has 14 residues. CDR1 is MNHNY and CDR2 is SVGAGI in the germline V gene (reference sequence). Trimming removed 5 bases from V and 9 bases from J, with 17 bases in between. For the CDR3, the DNA is TGTGCCAGCAGTCACCGGACGGAGCCCCGGCCCCAGCATTTT. This translates into CASSHRTEPRPQHF.

Details on this clonotype: The junction differs from germline at one of its ends, possibly a read error. The chain links TRBV10-3 to TRBJ2-1, with 7 bases fitting TRBD1. Germline V gives CDR1 ENHRY, CDR2 SYGVKD. The CDR3 is 16 amino acids. The CDR3, as DNA: TGTGCCATCAGTGACTTAGGTAGACAGGGAGACAATGAGCGGTTCTTT. This translates into CAISDLGRQGDNERFF.

This clonotype occurred many times. The V gene is TRBV3-1, the J gene TRBJ2-2; TRBD2 is a possible D gene (7 bases). Trimming removed 1 base from V and 6 bases from J, with 15 bases in between. This CDR3 is built from 16 residues. Germline V gene sequence: CDR1 LGHDT, CDR2 YNNKEL (reference sequence). The CDR3 region has the DNA TGTGCCAGCAGCCAAGTAAGGGGGGGCGCGGCCGGGGAGCTGTTTTTT. Translation gives CASSQVRGGAAGELFF.

The chain has TRBV2 and TRBJ1-6, with D perhaps TRBD1 (6 bases). With 5 bases removed from V and 17 bases from J, the gap between germline ends came to 31 bases. Germline values: CDR1 SNHLY, CDR2 FYNNEI. The CDR3 has 17 amino acids. The CDR3 spells CASSRTVSTDTQYLVHF. Here the CDR3 DNA reads TGTGCCAGCAGTCGGACAGTCAGCACAGATACGCAGTATCTTGTCCACTTT.

This clonotype was seen ten or more times. The rearrangement joins TRBV19 to TRBJ1-4; 7 bases are shared with TRBD1. The CDR3 runs 15 residues. Germline V gene lookup returns CDR1 LNHDA and CDR2 SQIVND (reference sequence). Trimming removed 6 bases from V and 4 bases from J; junction bases left unmatched: 8. The CDR3 coding sequence is TGTGCCAGTAGCCAAGGGGGACAGAGTAATGAAAAACTGTTTTTT. Translated, it gives CASSQGGQSNEKLFF. The complete variable domain, with remaining parts taken from reference TRBV19 and TRBJ1-4, reads DGGITQSPKYLFRKEGQNVTLSCEQNLNHDAMYWYRQDPGQGLRLIYYSQIVNDFQKGDIAEGYSVSREKKESFPLTVTSAQKNPTAFYLCASSQGGQSNEKLFFGSGTQLSVL.

This sequence joins TRBV18 and TRBJ2-5; D assignment may be TRBD1 or TRBD2 (5 bases each). This CDR3 is built from 14 residues. Germline V gene lookup returns CDR1 KGHSH and CDR2 LQKENI. V gave up 8 bases and J gave up 5 bases, with 18 bases separating them. The CDR3 DNA sequence: TGTGCCAGCCCGCAGAGGGGCATCGAGGAGACCCAGTACTTC. It yields the protein CASPQRGIEETQYF.

This clonotype was counted many times. The chain couples TRBV20-1 to TRBJ2-7; no clear D. The germline CDR1 and CDR2 sequences are DFQATT and SNEGSKA (reference sequence). Between the trimmed V and J ends, which lost 6 bases and 6 bases, there was a span of 15 bases. The CDR3 sequence is 12 residues long. Here the CDR3 reads CSAPWGPSEQYF. Here the CDR3 DNA reads TGCAGTGCCCCCTGGGGTCCCAGCGAGCAGTACTTC.

On this clonotype itself: This may be a read error, as it is one base from a much larger clone. The chain joins TRBV2 to TRBJ1-2; D is unclear. The germline V gene has CDR1 SNHLY and CDR2 FYNNEI. CDR3 length: 14 amino acids. CDR3 sequence reads: CASSLAQSGYGYIF. CDR3 DNA sequence: TGTGCCAGCAGTTTAGCCCAGTCGGGATATGGCTACATCTTC.

The rearrangement joins TRBV24-1 to TRBJ2-1, with 8 bases fitting TRBD2. Germline loops: CDR1 KGHDR, CDR2 SFDVKD. This CDR3 is built from 16 residues. V trimming: 3 bases; J trimming: 6 bases; junction bases outside the gene matches: 9. CDR3 in amino acids: CATSDPRGGLGNEQFF. In DNA form, the CDR3 reads TGTGCCACCAGTGATCCCCGGGGGGGCCTTGGCAATGAGCAGTTCTTC.

This clonotype showed up many times. The gene calls are TRBV4-3 and TRBJ2-1; D may be TRBD1 or TRBD2 (6 bases each). CDR3 size: 18 residues. Germline CDR1 LGHNA, CDR2 YSLEER. The V gene lost 0 bases and the J gene lost 7 bases, with 22 bases spanning the gap. The CDR3 loop is CASSQDQVRGGGRNEQFF. As DNA, the CDR3 is TGCGCCAGCAGCCAAGATCAGGTCAGGGGCGGAGGGAGGAATGAGCAGTTCTTC.

This clonotype was counted at least ten times. The chain is built from TRBV7-3 and TRBJ2-2, with TRBD1 matching 8 bases. V lost 2 bases and J lost 2; bases outside the gene matches: 1. Looked up from germline, CDR1 is SGHTA and CDR2 is FQGTGA. The CDR3 loop spans 15 amino acids. Here the CDR3 DNA reads TGTGCCAGCAGCTTAGGGACAGGCAACACCGGGGAGCTGTTTTTT. Amino acids: CASSLGTGNTGELFF.

This clonotype was observed a few times. V usage is TRBV6-1 and J usage is TRBJ2-3; 7 bases align to TRBD2. V lost 6 bases to trimming and J lost 2 bases; unmatched junction nucleotides: 5. The germline gives CDR1 MNHNS, CDR2 SASEGT. The CDR3 is 14 amino acids. Written as DNA, the CDR3 is TGTGCCAGCAGCCCGGGACTAAACACAGATACGCAGTATTTT. This codes for CASSPGLNTDTQYF.

On this clonotype: This could be a read error, since a much larger clone is one nucleotide away. The rearrangement links TRBV4-3 to TRBJ2-1, with 7 bases aligning to TRBD2. Germline V CDR1 and CDR2: LGHNA, YSLEER. CDR3 size: 16 residues. For the CDR3, the DNA is TGCGTCAGCAGCCAATTCCTAGCGGACTCCTACAATGAGCAGTTCTTC. The encoded protein is CVSSQFLADSYNEQFF.

The chain carries TRBV7-9 and TRBJ2-6; no firm D call. V lost 3 bases and J lost 0, with 24 bases in between. Germline CDR1 is SEHNR and CDR2 is FQNEAQ (reference sequence). This CDR3 has 21 amino acids. The CDR3 nucleotides read TGTGCCAGCAGCTTCGGGTTCACCTACAATGAGCAGTTCTCTGGGGCCAACGTCCTGACTTTC. Residues: CASSFGFTYNEQFSGANVLTF.

This clonotype was seen only a few times. A much larger clonotype is one base distant, so this may be a read error. V gene TRBV5-1 combines with J gene TRBJ2-1, with TRBD2 matching over 7 bases. V was clipped by 0 bases and J by 16 bases; unmatched bases: 7. CDR1 SGHRS and CDR2 YFSETQ come from the germline V gene. The CDR3 length is 12 residues. CDR3 bases: TGCGCCAGCAGCTTGGTTGGGAGGGAACACTTCTTC. Its protein is CASSLVGREHFF.

The CDR3 region has the DNA TGTGCCAGCTTGCGACAGAGCACAGATACGCAGTATTTT. Translated: CASLRQSTDTQYF. The chain has TRBV6-5 and TRBJ2-3; weak D call: TRBD1 (5 bases). The ends were cut back, 8 bases at V and 0 bases at J, with 9 bases in the middle. Germline V CDR1 and CDR2: MNHEY, SVGAGI. The CDR3 length is 13 residues.

The rearrangement uses TRBV18 and TRBJ1-5; 11 positions match TRBD1. This CDR3 is built from 14 residues. V lost 10 bases and J lost 5; bases outside the gene matches: 7. The V gene's germline CDR1 is KGHSH and CDR2 LQKENI. This chain's CDR3 is CATGTGGQDQPQHF. CDR3 DNA: TGTGCCACCGGGACAGGGGGTCAGGATCAGCCCCAGCATTTT.

J is TRBJ2-5 and V is TRBV19; possibly TRBD1 or TRBD2 for D (6 bases each). The CDR3 is 15 residues long. V was cut by 5 bases and J by 5 bases, with 18 bases left in between. Per germline, CDR1 LNHDA and CDR2 SQIVND (reference sequence). CDR3 region: CASSSPGEGGETQYF. In nucleotides, the CDR3 is TGTGCCAGTAGTTCCCCAGGGGAAGGGGGGGAGACCCAGTACTTC.

This clonotype was observed at least ten times. J is TRBJ1-2 and V is TRBV24-1, with TRBD1 identical over 8 bases. Germline assignment: CDR1 KGHDR and CDR2 SFDVKD. V lost 9 bases to trimming and J lost 7 bases; unmatched junction nucleotides: 18. CDR3 length: 16 residues. The CDR3 sequence: CATWGGPGTGLFGYTF. In DNA, the CDR3 is TGTGCCACCTGGGGCGGACCCGGGACAGGACTCTTTGGCTACACCTTC.

This clonotype was picked up many times. The chain uses TRBV7-6 and TRBJ2-5, with D unclear. From germline, CDR1 is SGHVS and CDR2 FNYEAQ. V lost 6 bases, J lost 5 bases, and 16 bases lay in between. This CDR3 has 14 residues. The CDR3 sequence: CASSSHGQKETQYF. In DNA, the CDR3 is TGTGCCAGCAGTTCCCATGGGCAGAAGGAGACCCAGTACTTC.

This clonotype was observed many times. This rearrangement joins TRBV18 to TRBJ2-7; tentative D call: TRBD2 (5 bases). The CDR3 runs to 14 residues. Trimming removed 0 bases from V and 9 bases from J, with 15 bases in between. The V gene's germline CDR1 is KGHSH and CDR2 LQKENI. The CDR3 region is CASSPPTGKTVQYF. The CDR3 DNA is TGTGCCAGCTCACCACCCACGGGAAAAACAGTGCAGTACTTC.